One and the same sample provided the 22 T cell receptor beta chains below, sequenced in a study of T-cell memory formation after mild COVID-19. TCRdb redid the calling of the 5' RACE reads with MiXCR, one entry per CDR3 protein. This sample has 350,000 to 500,000 distinct CDR3 sequences; 18% occur once, and the top ten carry roughly 21%. The sample was PBMCs or a T cell subset sorted from them (not recorded which). Source of these receptors: a man aged 18 to 35 who had mild COVID-19 (a few samples of this study predate the infection). Cell type and time point are not known.

Notes on this clonotype: The junction does not match germline at one end; this may be a read error. The chain joins TRBV4-3 to TRBJ1-5, with TRBD1 matching 8 bases. The CDR3 is 15 residues long. Germline V gene lookup returns CDR1 LGHNA and CDR2 YSLEER. CDR3 loop: CSSSLGQGGNQPQHF. DNA for the CDR3: TGCTCCAGCAGCCTTGGACAGGGCGGCAATCAGCCCCAGCATTTT.

Written as DNA, the CDR3 is TGTGCCAGCAGTCCGATTACAGGGGGCTCTAACATTCAGTACTTC. This translates into CASSPITGGSNIQYF. The gene calls are TRBV6-5 and TRBJ2-4, with 9 bases fitting TRBD1. There are 15 residues in the CDR3. CDR1 is MNHEY and CDR2 is SVGAGI in the germline V gene. V dropped 5 bases and J dropped 7; count of bases not matched to a gene: 9.

This clonotype was counted many times. The chain recombines TRBV5-1 with TRBJ1-1; 7 positions match TRBD1. V gave up 4 bases and J gave up 0 bases; unmatched junction bases: 12. CDR1 is SGHRS and CDR2 is YFSETQ in the germline V gene. This CDR3 is 17 amino acids long. The CDR3 coding sequence is TGCGCCAGCAGCGCCCCACCGGGACAGCCGATGAACACTGAAGCTTTCTTT. As protein: CASSAPPGQPMNTEAFF.

There are many counts of this clonotype. The J gene is TRBJ2-5, the V gene TRBV5-6; TRBD2 agrees at 7 bases. Germline V lookup: CDR1 SGHDT, CDR2 YYEEEE. V lost 6 bases and J lost 5; bases outside the gene matches: 7. The CDR3 is 13 amino acids. The CDR3 coding sequence is TGTGCCAGCACCCGACTAGCTCAGGAGACCCAGTACTTC. Translation: CASTRLAQETQYF.

The rearrangement links TRBV5-1 to TRBJ1-2; 9 bases align to TRBD1. V was clipped by 3 bases and J by 8 bases; unmatched bases: 8. The CDR3 is made up of 14 amino acids. CDR1 SGHRS and CDR2 YFSETQ come from the germline V gene. Written as DNA, the CDR3 is TGCGCCAGCAGCTGGGGACAGGGAAATGACGGCTACACCTTC. The encoded protein is CASSWGQGNDGYTF.

V is TRBV7-2 and J is TRBJ2-2; D is undetermined. V lost 2 bases and J 4 bases, leaving 17 bases between the germline ends. Germline-derived CDR1 and CDR2 are SGHTA and FQGNSA. This CDR3 region has 17 residues. CDR3 in amino acids: CASSLLAASRVTGELFF. In DNA, the CDR3 is TGTGCCAGCAGCTTATTGGCCGCAAGCCGGGTCACCGGGGAGCTGTTTTTT.

This clonotype was seen only a few times. The J gene is TRBJ2-7, the V gene TRBV5-1, with TRBD1 identical over 8 bases. The CDR3 covers 14 residues. The germline V gene encodes CDR1 SGHRS and CDR2 YFSETQ. The trim removed 2 bases at V and 5 bases at J, leaving 6 bases unmatched. The CDR3 coding sequence is TGCGCCAGCAGCTTCAGGCAGGGGGCCGACGAGCAGTACTTC. Translating gives CASSFRQGADEQYF.

This clonotype turned up a few times. This chain joins TRBV6-4 and TRBJ2-3; D ambiguous. Trimming removed 5 bases from V and 2 bases from J, with 8 bases in between. In germline, CDR1 is MRHNA, CDR2 SNTAGT. The CDR3 spans 13 residues. This chain's CDR3 is CASSSKITDTQYF. CDR3 in DNA: TGTGCCAGCAGTTCGAAGATCACAGATACGCAGTATTTT.

The chain's CDR3 is CASSDPASSGEKLFF. As DNA, the CDR3 is TGCGCCAGCAGCGACCCTGCCTCTTCGGGTGAAAAACTGTTTTTT. The chain employs TRBV5-1 and TRBJ1-4, with D unclear. The CDR3 consists of 15 residues. Germline V CDR1 and CDR2: SGHRS, YFSETQ. The V gene lost 4 bases and the J gene lost 7 bases, with 17 bases spanning the gap.

The V gene is TRBV11-2, the J gene TRBJ2-5; 8 bases are shared with TRBD2. The CDR3 loop spans 14 amino acids. Trimming removed 5 bases from V and 5 bases from J; junction bases left unmatched: 7. CDR1 and CDR2 (germline): SGHAT, FQNNGV. CDR3 DNA sequence: TGTGCCAGCAGCACGCGGCGGGGGGTTGAGACCCAGTACTTC. Translating gives CASSTRRGVETQYF.

J is TRBJ2-5 and V is TRBV2; D might be TRBD2 (8 bases). Per germline, CDR1 SNHLY and CDR2 FYNNEI. Trimming left V 5 bases short and J 4 bases short, with 26 bases between. The CDR3 totals 18 residues. The CDR3 spells CASSHHAEGDSGGETQYF. CDR3 in DNA: TGTGCCAGCAGTCACCATGCCGAGGGGGACAGCGGGGGAGAGACCCAGTACTTC. Full variable domain (rest looked up from reference TRBV2 and TRBJ2-5): EPEVTQTPSHQVTQMGQEVILRCVPISNHLYFYWYRQILGQKVEFLVSFYNNEISEKSEIFDDQFSVERPDGSNFTLKIRSTKLEDSAMYFCASSHHAEGDSGGETQYFGPGTRLLVL.

This clonotype turned up a few times. J is TRBJ2-1 and V is TRBV5-5, with TRBD2 as a possible D gene (5 bases). The CDR3 is 15 residues long. Trimming stripped 4 bases from V and 2 bases from J, with 13 bases between. Germline CDR1 is SGHKS and CDR2 is YYEKEE (reference sequence). The CDR3 DNA follows: TGTGCCAGCAGCCGAGGGTGGTTGGCCTACAATGAGCAGTTCTTC. The encoded protein is CASSRGWLAYNEQFF.

The chain has TRBV4-3 and TRBJ1-5; D is unclear. Trimming removed 4 bases at V and 0 bases at J, with 7 bases between. Germline V gene lookup returns CDR1 LGHNA and CDR2 YSLEER. The CDR3 loop spans 14 amino acids. This chain's CDR3 is CASSLDLSNQPQHF. The CDR3 nucleotides read TGCGCCAGCAGCCTTGACCTTAGCAATCAGCCCCAGCATTTT.

This clonotype was seen more than once but under ten times. V gene TRBV7-2 combines with J gene TRBJ2-3, with a possible D match to TRBD2 (5 bases). The CDR3 sequence is 13 residues long. Trimming cost V 6 bases and J 6 bases, with 13 bases left between them. Germline lookup yields CDR1 SGHTA and CDR2 FQGNSA. CDR3 residues: CASRPLASDTQYF. Written as DNA, the CDR3 is TGTGCCAGCAGACCGCTAGCTTCGGATACGCAGTATTTT. The whole variable domain, filled in from reference TRBV7-2 and TRBJ2-3, reads GAGVSQSPSNKVTEKGKDVELRCDPISGHTALYWYRQSLGQGLEFLIYFQGNSAPDKSGLPSDRFSAERTGGSVSTLTIQRTQQEDSAVYLCASRPLASDTQYFGPGTRLTVL.

V and J are TRBV6-5 and TRBJ2-1, with 7 bases lining up with TRBD1. Germline V lookup: CDR1 MNHEY, CDR2 SVGAGI. V shed 4 bases and J 4 bases; nucleotides not matched to a gene: 7. This CDR3 is built from 15 residues. CDR3 bases: TGTGCCAGCAGTTTCTCAGGGACAGCTTACAATGAGCAGTTCTTC. Translated: CASSFSGTAYNEQFF.

In this sample, this clonotype turned up a few times. This chain links TRBV4-1 with TRBJ2-2; unclear D gene. Germline CDR1 and CDR2: MGHRA and YSYEKL. V lost 4 bases and J 8 bases, leaving 5 bases between the germline ends. The CDR3 contains 11 residues. CDR3 amino acids: CASSRNGELFF. The CDR3 bases are TGCGCCAGCAGCCGCAATGGGGAGCTGTTTTTT.

Here the CDR3 DNA reads TGTGCCAGCAGCTCGATGTGGGGCTCCTCCTACAATGAGCAGTTCTTC. This encodes CASSSMWGSSYNEQFF. J is TRBJ2-1 and V is TRBV7-8; possibly TRBD1 for D (5 bases). Germline CDR1 is SGHVS and CDR2 is FQNEAQ. V was clipped by 4 bases and J by 0 bases, with 13 bases between them. The CDR3 is made up of 16 amino acids. The full variable domain, in which reference TRBV7-8 and TRBJ2-1 provide the parts outside the CDR3, is GAGVSQSPRYKVAKRGQDVALRCDPISGHVSLFWYQQALGQGPEFLTYFQNEAQLDKSGLPSDRFFAERPEGSVSTLKIQRTQQEDSAVYLCASSSMWGSSYNEQFFGPGTRLTVL.

This clonotype was seen more than once but under ten times. J is TRBJ2-1 and V is TRBV11-2; no definite D call. CDR1 and CDR2 (germline): SGHAT, FQNNGV. The V end lost 4 bases, the J end lost 0 bases, and 10 bases lay between the germline ends. CDR3 size: 15 residues. CDR3: CASSSRTGSYNEQFF. As DNA, the CDR3 is TGTGCCAGCAGCTCCCGGACGGGCTCCTACAATGAGCAGTTCTTC.

The V gene is TRBV2, the J gene TRBJ2-3, with D unclear. Germline V gives CDR1 SNHLY, CDR2 FYNNEI. The CDR3 contains 15 residues. Trimming shortened V by 5 bases and J by 3 bases, and 15 bases separated the two germline ends. The DNA for the CDR3 is TGTGCCAGCAGTACACACCGAATTAATACAGATACGCAGTATTTT. Translated, it gives CASSTHRINTDTQYF.

The V gene is TRBV6-5, the J gene TRBJ2-6, with 11 bases aligning to TRBD1. Trimming removed 7 bases from V and 3 bases from J; junction bases left unmatched: 5. Germline V gives CDR1 MNHEY, CDR2 SVGAGI. The CDR3 has 16 residues. The CDR3 loop reads CASTRTGGDGANVLTF. The CDR3 DNA is TGTGCCAGCACAAGGACAGGGGGCGATGGGGCCAACGTCCTGACTTTC.

This clonotype appeared a single time. The chain has TRBV11-2 and TRBJ2-7; D possibly corresponds to TRBD2 (7 bases). V gave up 5 bases and J gave up 6 bases, with 20 bases separating them. Per the germline V gene, CDR1 is SGHAT and CDR2 is FQNNGV. This CDR3 has 15 residues. The CDR3, as DNA: TGTGCCAGCAGCCCGGTTAGGGGGGGCCTCTTCGAGCAGTACTTC. This translates into CASSPVRGGLFEQYF.

This clonotype was detected only a few times. The rearrangement uses TRBV5-1 and TRBJ2-2; 9 bases are a match to TRBD1. V shed 4 bases and J 4 bases; nucleotides not matched to a gene: 5. This CDR3 region has 15 residues. Germline V gene sequence: CDR1 SGHRS, CDR2 YFSETQ. CDR3 in amino acids: CASSGGQGITGELFF. As DNA, the CDR3 is TGCGCCAGCAGCGGGGGACAGGGAATCACCGGGGAGCTGTTTTTT.